The 26 T cell receptor beta chains in this list originate from one sample, sequenced in a study of blood T cell repertoires in COVID-19. Measured with immunoSEQ multiplex PCR; TCRdb has only the in-frame clones, and not every one. This table has approximately 120,000 clones, around three quarters appearing once. The specimen sequenced was peripheral blood. These TCRs come from a human donor in a cohort sampled during active COVID-19.

The chain couples TRBV5-1 to TRBJ2-7, with TRBD1 matching 7 bases. The trim removed 0 bases at V and 4 bases at J, leaving 1 base unmatched. The CDR3 extends over 13 amino acids. The V gene's germline CDR1 is SGHRS and CDR2 YFSETQ. CDR3 protein: CASSLGGQYEQYF. In nucleotides, the CDR3 is TGCGCCAGCAGCTTGGGGGGACAGTACGAGCAGTACTTC.

V usage is TRBV5-4 and J usage is TRBJ2-3, with 7 bases identical to TRBD1. Trimming at V came to 3 bases and at J to 6 bases, leaving 4 bases not matched to a gene. Germline V lookup: CDR1 SGHNT, CDR2 YYREEE (reference sequence). This CDR3 has 13 amino acids. This CDR3 reads CASSSDRADTQYF. DNA for the CDR3: TGTGCCAGCAGCTCCGACAGGGCTGATACGCAGTATTTT.

This chain joins TRBV4-1 and TRBJ2-4; tentative D call: TRBD1 (7 bases). The V and J ends lost 2 bases and 5 bases respectively, with 13 bases between them. This CDR3 has 15 amino acids. Germline V gene data show CDR1 as MGHRA and CDR2 as YSYEKL. In nucleotides, the CDR3 is TGCGCCAGCAGCCAACTAACAGGGGAGGAAAACATTCAGTACTTC. Protein product: CASSQLTGEENIQYF.

CDR3 coding DNA: TGCGCCAGCAGTGAGTCCACCTGGGCCGGAATGAACACTGAAGCTTTCTTT. It is translated as CASSESTWAGMNTEAFF. V is TRBV10-2 and J is TRBJ1-1; no clear D gene. The germline gives CDR1 WSHSY, CDR2 SAAADI. CDR3 size: 17 residues. V was clipped by 0 bases and J by 0 bases, with 14 bases between them.

The gene calls are TRBV11-2 and TRBJ2-5; D is undetermined. The germline gives CDR1 SGHAT, CDR2 FQNNGV. The CDR3 contains 15 residues. The V and J ends lost 6 bases and 0 bases respectively, with 14 bases between them. CDR3: CASRRPAEYQETQYF. Written as DNA, the CDR3 is TGTGCCAGCAGACGTCCCGCGGAGTACCAAGAGACCCAGTACTTC.

This clone was seen just once. The V gene is TRBV7-8, the J gene TRBJ2-4; 10 bases match TRBD1. Germline lookup yields CDR1 SGHVS and CDR2 FQNEAQ. The trim removed 6 bases at V and 0 bases at J, leaving 17 bases unmatched. The CDR3 sequence is 20 residues long. The CDR3 DNA sequence: TGTGCCAGCAGACTGGGCCGGGACAGGGGTTCTTTGGCAGCCAAAAACATTCAGTACTTC. This gives the protein CASRLGRDRGSLAAKNIQYF.

The chain uses TRBV6-6 and TRBJ2-1; 8 positions match TRBD1. V was clipped by 5 bases and J by 5 bases; unmatched bases: 8. CDR1 and CDR2 (germline): MNHNY, SVGAGI (reference sequence). The CDR3 consists of 15 residues. The CDR3 here is CASSRQGILDNEQFF. CDR3 nucleotides: TGTGCCAGCAGTCGACAGGGGATACTCGACAATGAGCAGTTCTTC.

This clone appeared once. V usage is TRBV7-8 and J usage is TRBJ1-2, with 7 bases lining up with TRBD1. The CDR3 totals 14 residues. J gave up 7 bases and V 5 bases, and 10 bases lay outside the gene matches. Germline CDR1 is SGHVS and CDR2 is FQNEAQ. This chain's CDR3 is CASSPDRVLGGYTF. CDR3 DNA sequence: TGTGCCAGCAGCCCCGACAGGGTTCTAGGTGGCTACACCTTC.

The V call is TRBV2, the J call TRBJ2-3; TRBD2 might be the D (7 bases). Germline assignment: CDR1 SNHLY and CDR2 FYNNEI. Trimming took 4 bases from V and 0 from J, leaving 8 bases between them. The CDR3 has 14 residues. The CDR3 here is CASSGGGSTDTQYF. The CDR3 DNA reads TGTGCCAGCAGTGGGGGGGGCAGCACAGATACGCAGTATTTT.

This clone showed up just a few times. The gene calls are TRBV11-2 and TRBJ1-1; TRBD1 is a possible D gene (5 bases). Germline loops: CDR1 SGHAT, CDR2 FQNNGV. The CDR3 extends over 15 amino acids. Between the trimmed V and J ends, which lost 5 bases and 1 base, there was a span of 14 bases. Written as DNA, the CDR3 is TGTGCCAGCAGCCTCCATTCCGGGGGGAACACTGAAGCTTTCTTT. It translates to CASSLHSGGNTEAFF.

This rearrangement joins TRBV2 to TRBJ1-1; possible D gene TRBD1, 5 bases. V shed 3 bases and J shed 4 bases, with 9 bases lying between them. CDR3 length equals 13 residues. From germline, CDR1 is SNHLY and CDR2 FYNNEI. CDR3 region: CASSDRVGTEAFF. The CDR3 DNA reads as TGTGCCAGCAGTGACAGGGTCGGCACTGAAGCTTTCTTT. The full variable domain, its missing parts supplied by reference TRBV2 and TRBJ1-1, is EPEVTQTPSHQVTQMGQEVILRCVPISNHLYFYWYRQILGQKVEFLVSFYNNEISEKSEIFDDQFSVERPDGSNFTLKIRSTKLEDSAMYFCASSDRVGTEAFFGQGTRLTVV.

The CDR3 sequence is CASRGVGRSTNEKLFF. Written as DNA, the CDR3 is TGCGCCAGCCGCGGGGTTGGGCGTTCAACTAATGAAAAACTGTTTTTT. J is TRBJ1-4 and V is TRBV4-1; D gene ambiguous. Germline values: CDR1 MGHRA, CDR2 YSYEKL. CDR3 length: 16 amino acids. Trimming cost V 8 bases and J 0 bases, with 16 bases left between them.

The V gene is TRBV5-1, the J gene TRBJ2-5; 16 bases line up with TRBD2. Germline values: CDR1 SGHRS, CDR2 YFSETQ. The CDR3 extends over 18 amino acids. With 4 bases clipped from V and 4 bases from J, the junction kept 10 bases outside the gene matches. The CDR3 here is CASSAGLAGGQSRETQYF. The CDR3 DNA sequence: TGCGCCAGCAGCGCGGGACTAGCGGGGGGGCAGTCACGAGAGACCCAGTACTTC. Drawing the rest from reference TRBV5-1 and TRBJ2-5, the complete variable domain is KAGVTQTPRYLIKTRGQQVTLSCSPISGHRSVSWYQQTPGQGLQFLFEYFSETQRNKGNFPGRFSGRQFSNSRSEMNVSTLELGDSALYLCASSAGLAGGQSRETQYFGPGTRLLVL.

The table lists this clone with a count of one. V gene TRBV7-9 combines with J gene TRBJ1-4; no clear D gene. This CDR3 spans 13 amino acids. The germline V gene has CDR1 SEHNR and CDR2 FQNEAQ (reference sequence). V lost 2 bases and J 7 bases, leaving 8 bases between the germline ends. The CDR3 loop reads CASSLRAGEKLFF. CDR3 DNA sequence: TGTGCCAGCAGCTTAAGGGCGGGTGAAAAACTGTTTTTT.

The chain is built from TRBV13 and TRBJ2-5; TRBD2 agrees at 7 bases. This CDR3 has 16 amino acids. The germline gives CDR1 PRHDT, CDR2 FYEKMQ (reference sequence). Trimming took 1 base from V and 2 from J; bases not matched to a gene: 7. CDR3 residues: CASSLVGGEDQETQYF. For the CDR3, the DNA is TGTGCCAGCAGCTTAGTTGGGGGGGAGGATCAAGAGACCCAGTACTTC. The full variable domain, rest sourced from reference TRBV13 and TRBJ2-5, is AAGVIQSPRHLIKEKRETATLKCYPIPRHDTVYWYQQGPGQDPQFLISFYEKMQSDKGSIPDRFSAQQFSDYHSELNMSSLELGDSALYFCASSLVGGEDQETQYFGPGTRLLVL.

The chain employs TRBV4-1 and TRBJ1-2; 7 bases align to TRBD1. V lost 3 bases, J lost 3 bases, and 7 bases stayed unmatched. The CDR3 totals 15 residues. Germline-derived CDR1 and CDR2 are MGHRA and YSYEKL. The CDR3 sequence is CASSQIRGEYYGYTF. CDR3 coding DNA: TGCGCCAGCAGCCAGATCAGGGGGGAGTACTATGGCTACACCTTC.

This CDR3 reads CASSQGQQRDTQYF. The DNA for the CDR3 is TGCGCCAGCAGCCAGGGGCAGCAGAGAGATACGCAGTATTTT. The rearrangement links TRBV4-1 to TRBJ2-3; tentative D call: TRBD1 (5 bases). The germline gives CDR1 MGHRA, CDR2 YSYEKL. This CDR3 region has 14 residues. The V and J ends lost 3 bases and 5 bases respectively, with 12 bases between them.

The J gene is TRBJ2-7, the V gene TRBV27; no definite D call. CDR3 length: 14 amino acids. CDR1 and CDR2 (germline): MNHEY, SMNVEV (reference sequence). V was clipped by 7 bases and J by 2 bases, with 15 bases between them. CDR3 sequence reads: CASKIPGSPYEQYF. The DNA of the CDR3 is TGTGCCAGCAAAATTCCCGGGTCCCCCTACGAGCAGTACTTC.

The chain combines TRBV2 with TRBJ1-5; a weak D match, TRBD1 (5 bases). The CDR3 has 14 residues. V dropped 4 bases and J dropped 4 bases, with 11 bases sitting between them. CDR1 and CDR2 from the germline V gene are SNHLY and FYNNEI. The CDR3 here is CASSAWGGNQPQHF. The CDR3 DNA reads TGTGCCAGCAGTGCCTGGGGGGGGAATCAGCCCCAGCATTTT.

This CDR3 is CASTLLGIQETQYF. CDR3 coding DNA: TGTGCCAGCACCCTACTAGGGATCCAAGAGACCCAGTACTTC. The V gene is TRBV3-1 (or the pseudogene TRBV3-2), the J gene TRBJ2-5; perhaps TRBD2 as D (5 bases). Trimming cost V 7 bases and J 1 base, with 13 bases left between them. This CDR3 contains 14 residues. Per germline, CDR1 LGHDT and CDR2 YNNKEL (reference sequence).

The chain carries TRBV5-6 and TRBJ1-4, with a tentative D call TRBD1 (6 bases). V was trimmed by 1 base and J by 7 bases, leaving 14 bases between them. CDR3 size: 15 residues. The germline V gene encodes CDR1 SGHDT and CDR2 YYEEEE. The CDR3 DNA reads as TGTGCCAGCAGCTTGAGGGGGGGACATCGTGAAAAACTGTTTTTT. Translated, it gives CASSLRGGHREKLFF.

This clone was counted a few times. The chain recombines TRBV2 with TRBJ2-3; perhaps TRBD1 as D (6 bases). The CDR3 totals 12 residues. Germline lookup yields CDR1 SNHLY and CDR2 FYNNEI. V was pared by 3 bases and J by 7 bases, with 8 bases between. CDR3 sequence reads: CASSDRGYTQYF. The CDR3 DNA reads TGTGCCAGCAGTGATAGGGGGTATACGCAGTATTTT.

The chain joins TRBV20-1 to TRBJ1-2; 7 nucleotides line up with TRBD1. CDR3 length: 13 residues. V gave up 3 bases and J gave up 6 bases; unmatched junction bases: 7. Germline V gene sequence: CDR1 DFQATT, CDR2 SNEGSKA (reference sequence). The CDR3 DNA reads TGCAGTGCTAGTAGGGGACAGAGAGATGGCTACACCTTC. Its translation is CSASRGQRDGYTF.

This chain uses TRBV10-3 with TRBJ2-7; 8 bases line up with TRBD1. This CDR3 is 15 amino acids long. Germline V gene lookup returns CDR1 ENHRY and CDR2 SYGVKD. After removal of 4 bases from V and 5 bases from J, the junction contained 10 bases not matched to a gene. CDR3 protein: CAISAKPGQENEQYF. The CDR3 DNA follows: TGTGCCATCAGTGCCAAACCGGGACAGGAGAACGAGCAGTACTTC.

The CDR3 nucleotides read TGTGCCATGGGGGACAGGGGAAAAGACGAGCAGTACTTC. It translates to CAMGDRGKDEQYF. The J gene is TRBJ2-7, the V gene TRBV10-3; 10 nucleotides agree with TRBD1. With 9 bases clipped from V and 5 bases from J, the junction kept 7 bases outside the gene matches. CDR3 size: 13 residues. The germline V gene encodes CDR1 ENHRY and CDR2 SYGVKD.

V usage is TRBV5-1 and J usage is TRBJ2-7, with TRBD2 matching over 11 bases. V shed 0 bases and J 0 bases; nucleotides not matched to a gene: 11. This CDR3 has 19 amino acids. CDR1 is SGHRS, CDR2 YFSETQ, per germline. The chain's CDR3 is CASSLAGGLADISSYEQYF. The CDR3 DNA reads as TGCGCCAGCAGCTTGGCCGGGGGACTAGCGGATATTAGCTCCTACGAGCAGTACTTC. Variable domain in full (rest from reference TRBV5-1 and TRBJ2-7): KAGVTQTPRYLIKTRGQQVTLSCSPISGHRSVSWYQQTPGQGLQFLFEYFSETQRNKGNFPGRFSGRQFSNSRSEMNVSTLELGDSALYLCASSLAGGLADISSYEQYFGPGTRLTVT.